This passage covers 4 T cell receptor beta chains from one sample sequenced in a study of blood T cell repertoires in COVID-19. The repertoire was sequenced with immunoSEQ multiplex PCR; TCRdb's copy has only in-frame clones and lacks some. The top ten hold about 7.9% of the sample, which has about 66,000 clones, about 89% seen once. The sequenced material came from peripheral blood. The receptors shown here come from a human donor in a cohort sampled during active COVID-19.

The CDR3 DNA sequence: TGTGCCAGTAGTAGTGAGGGGGCAAGAGGGAACACTGAAGCTTTCTTT. Translating it yields CASSSEGARGNTEAFF. The V and J genes are TRBV19 and TRBJ1-1, with 7 nucleotides matching TRBD1. Germline CDR1 and CDR2: LNHDA and SQIVND (reference sequence). The CDR3 sequence is 16 residues long. Trimming took 4 bases from V and 1 from J; bases not matched to a gene: 9.

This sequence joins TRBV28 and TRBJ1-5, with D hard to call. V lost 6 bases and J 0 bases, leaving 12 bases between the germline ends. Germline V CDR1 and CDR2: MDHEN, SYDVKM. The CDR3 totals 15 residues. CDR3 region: CASSPLSGSNQPQHF. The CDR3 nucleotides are TGTGCCAGCAGCCCGCTTTCGGGTAGCAATCAGCCCCAGCATTTT. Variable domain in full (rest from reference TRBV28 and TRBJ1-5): DVKVTQSSRYLVKRTGEKVFLECVQDMDHENMFWYRQDPGLGLRLIYFSYDVKMKEKGDIPEGYSVSREKKERFSLILESASTNQTSMYLCASSPLSGSNQPQHFGDGTRLSIL.

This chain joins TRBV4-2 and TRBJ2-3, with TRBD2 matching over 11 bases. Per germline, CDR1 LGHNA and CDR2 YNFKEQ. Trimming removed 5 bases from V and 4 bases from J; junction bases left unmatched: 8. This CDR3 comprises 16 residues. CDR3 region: CASSEKIAGGADTQYF. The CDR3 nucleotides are TGTGCCAGCAGCGAAAAAATAGCGGGAGGGGCAGATACGCAGTATTTT.

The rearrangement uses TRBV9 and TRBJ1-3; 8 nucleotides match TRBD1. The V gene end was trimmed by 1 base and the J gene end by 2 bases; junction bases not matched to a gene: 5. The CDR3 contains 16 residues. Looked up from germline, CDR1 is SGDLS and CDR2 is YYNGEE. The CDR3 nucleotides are TGTGCCAGCAGCGTATCGGGACAGGCAACTGGAAACACCATATATTTT. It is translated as CASSVSGQATGNTIYF.